This T cell receptor beta chain was found in a study of T cells and copy number aberrations in small-cell lung cancer. Findings and limits, study-wide: Tumors with more copy number aberrations had lower T-cell density, richness, clonality. Tumors showed lower T-cell density, richness and clonality than adjacent lung, though density did not differ significantly.

Tumor regions needed an expected yield of at least 150 ng DNA. The protocol was immunoSEQ multiplex PCR, while the TCRdb copy is restricted to in-frame clones and leaves out a portion. This sample yields about 2,000 clones, of which 76% are seen a single time; 8% to 10% belongs to the top ten. In the case of this clone: What it recognizes is unknown.

Sequences were obtained from tumor tissue. This clonotype was sampled from a man aged 60-69 years with small cell lung cancer.

The CDR3 loop reads CAWSIGEQYF. For the CDR3, the DNA is TGTGCCTGGAGTATAGGCGAGCAGTACTTC. The V and J genes are TRBV30 and TRBJ2-7; D is ambiguous. Germline V gene lookup returns CDR1 GTSNPN and CDR2 SVGIG (reference sequence). The V and J ends lost 2 bases and 6 bases respectively, with 5 bases between them. The CDR3 extends over 10 amino acids.